The text below deals with one T cell receptor (beta chain). The antigen is unknown. This specimen comes from a study of T cell responses to AZD1222 COVID-19 vaccine. Study-wide results and limits: Increases in Spike-specific TCR breadth and depth were seen after two AZD1222 doses.

The germline V gene encodes CDR1 KGHSH and CDR2 LQKENI. The CDR3 has 15 amino acids. V was clipped by 0 bases and J by 4 bases; unmatched bases: 5. Sequencing was performed with immunoSEQ multiplex PCR; in TCRdb, only in-frame clones are kept and a portion is missing. The sample yields approximately 160,000 clones, about 85% seen once. The V gene is TRBV18, the J gene TRBJ2-7; 8 nucleotides agree with TRBD2. This clonotype originated in an adult in good health. Sequenced material: peripheral blood, taken on day 0 of AZD1222 vaccination. The DNA of the CDR3 is TGTGCCAGCTCACCACCAGGACTAGCCGCGTACGAGCAGTACTTC. Amino acids: CASSPPGLAAYEQYF.